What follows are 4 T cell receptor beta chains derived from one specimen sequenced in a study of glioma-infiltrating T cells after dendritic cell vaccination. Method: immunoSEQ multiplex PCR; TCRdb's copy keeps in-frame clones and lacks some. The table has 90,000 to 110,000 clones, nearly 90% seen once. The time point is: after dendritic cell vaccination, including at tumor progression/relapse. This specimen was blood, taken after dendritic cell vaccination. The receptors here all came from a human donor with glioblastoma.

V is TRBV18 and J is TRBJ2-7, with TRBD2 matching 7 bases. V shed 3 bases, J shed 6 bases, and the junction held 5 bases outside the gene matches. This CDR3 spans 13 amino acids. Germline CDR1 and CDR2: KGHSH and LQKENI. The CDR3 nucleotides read TGTGCCAGCTCACCCCTTCGGGAGGCCGAGCAGTACTTC. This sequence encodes CASSPLREAEQYF.

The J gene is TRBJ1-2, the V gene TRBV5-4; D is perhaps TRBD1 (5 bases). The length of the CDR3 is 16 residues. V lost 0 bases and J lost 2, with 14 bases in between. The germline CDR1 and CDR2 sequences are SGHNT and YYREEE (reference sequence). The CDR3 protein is CASSLAGGVRNYGYTF. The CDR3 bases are TGTGCCAGCAGCTTGGCGGGGGGGGTACGAAACTATGGCTACACCTTC.

The CDR3 spells CASSISRGRTDTQYF. In DNA form, the CDR3 reads TGTGCCAGTAGTATCTCCAGGGGGCGAACAGATACGCAGTATTTT. The J gene is TRBJ2-3, the V gene TRBV19, with 8 bases matching TRBD1. Per germline, CDR1 LNHDA and CDR2 SQIVND (reference sequence). This CDR3 comprises 15 residues. With V trimmed by 3 bases and J by 3 bases, 5 bases remained unmatched.

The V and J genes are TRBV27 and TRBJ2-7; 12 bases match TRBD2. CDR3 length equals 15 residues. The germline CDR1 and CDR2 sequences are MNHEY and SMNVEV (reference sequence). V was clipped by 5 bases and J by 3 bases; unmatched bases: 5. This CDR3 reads CASSTGLAGIYEQYF. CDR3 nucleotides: TGTGCCAGCAGTACAGGACTAGCGGGGATCTACGAGCAGTACTTC.